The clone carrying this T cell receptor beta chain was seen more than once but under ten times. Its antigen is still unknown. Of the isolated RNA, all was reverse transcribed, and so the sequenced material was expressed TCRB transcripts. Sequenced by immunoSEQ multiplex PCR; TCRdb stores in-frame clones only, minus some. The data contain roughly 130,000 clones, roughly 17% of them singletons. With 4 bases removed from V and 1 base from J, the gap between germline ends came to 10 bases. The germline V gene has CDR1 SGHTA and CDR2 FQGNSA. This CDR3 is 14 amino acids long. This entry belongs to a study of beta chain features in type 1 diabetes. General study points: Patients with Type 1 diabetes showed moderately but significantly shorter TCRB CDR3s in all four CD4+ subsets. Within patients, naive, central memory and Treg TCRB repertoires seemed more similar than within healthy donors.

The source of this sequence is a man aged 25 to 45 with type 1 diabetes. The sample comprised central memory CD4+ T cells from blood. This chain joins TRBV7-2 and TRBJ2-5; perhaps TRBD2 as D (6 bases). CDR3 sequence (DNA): TGTGCCAGCAGCTCAGGGACTGGCCAAGAGACCCAGTACTTC. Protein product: CASSSGTGQETQYF.